This T cell receptor beta chain stems from a study of cytomegalovirus exposure and HLA in healthy donors. Points from the study as a whole: The analysis excluded some indistinguishable V segments, including TRBV6-2 and TRBV6-3. In an earlier analysis, about 90% or about 30%: the productive usage of most TCR beta V segments.

The CDR3 has 15 residues. Germline values: CDR1 MDHEN, CDR2 SYDVKM. J gave up 1 base and V 6 bases, and 7 bases lay outside the gene matches. A remark on this clone: No antigen is known for it.

Donors counted as nominally healthy when sampled, yet unrecorded immune exposures were likely. Primers: 60 Vbeta forward and 13 Jbeta reverse. Original methodology: In a later analysis, around 12 million of tens of millions of unique beta chains occurred in at least two donors. Data came from immunoSEQ multiplex PCR; TCRdb stores just in-frame clones and leaves some out. That table supplies the V and J calls and clone size; D and trimming were determined from the DNA. This sample has under 300,000 clones, with roughly 85% found just once. V usage is TRBV28 and J usage is TRBJ1-2, with 8 bases lining up with TRBD1. The clonotype originates from a man aged 40-55 years in good health and CMV-seropositive. The sequenced sample was PBMCs. CDR3 sequence: CASSSGTGNNYGYTF. In DNA, the CDR3 is TGTGCCAGCAGCTCCGGGACAGGAAATAACTATGGCTACACCTTC.